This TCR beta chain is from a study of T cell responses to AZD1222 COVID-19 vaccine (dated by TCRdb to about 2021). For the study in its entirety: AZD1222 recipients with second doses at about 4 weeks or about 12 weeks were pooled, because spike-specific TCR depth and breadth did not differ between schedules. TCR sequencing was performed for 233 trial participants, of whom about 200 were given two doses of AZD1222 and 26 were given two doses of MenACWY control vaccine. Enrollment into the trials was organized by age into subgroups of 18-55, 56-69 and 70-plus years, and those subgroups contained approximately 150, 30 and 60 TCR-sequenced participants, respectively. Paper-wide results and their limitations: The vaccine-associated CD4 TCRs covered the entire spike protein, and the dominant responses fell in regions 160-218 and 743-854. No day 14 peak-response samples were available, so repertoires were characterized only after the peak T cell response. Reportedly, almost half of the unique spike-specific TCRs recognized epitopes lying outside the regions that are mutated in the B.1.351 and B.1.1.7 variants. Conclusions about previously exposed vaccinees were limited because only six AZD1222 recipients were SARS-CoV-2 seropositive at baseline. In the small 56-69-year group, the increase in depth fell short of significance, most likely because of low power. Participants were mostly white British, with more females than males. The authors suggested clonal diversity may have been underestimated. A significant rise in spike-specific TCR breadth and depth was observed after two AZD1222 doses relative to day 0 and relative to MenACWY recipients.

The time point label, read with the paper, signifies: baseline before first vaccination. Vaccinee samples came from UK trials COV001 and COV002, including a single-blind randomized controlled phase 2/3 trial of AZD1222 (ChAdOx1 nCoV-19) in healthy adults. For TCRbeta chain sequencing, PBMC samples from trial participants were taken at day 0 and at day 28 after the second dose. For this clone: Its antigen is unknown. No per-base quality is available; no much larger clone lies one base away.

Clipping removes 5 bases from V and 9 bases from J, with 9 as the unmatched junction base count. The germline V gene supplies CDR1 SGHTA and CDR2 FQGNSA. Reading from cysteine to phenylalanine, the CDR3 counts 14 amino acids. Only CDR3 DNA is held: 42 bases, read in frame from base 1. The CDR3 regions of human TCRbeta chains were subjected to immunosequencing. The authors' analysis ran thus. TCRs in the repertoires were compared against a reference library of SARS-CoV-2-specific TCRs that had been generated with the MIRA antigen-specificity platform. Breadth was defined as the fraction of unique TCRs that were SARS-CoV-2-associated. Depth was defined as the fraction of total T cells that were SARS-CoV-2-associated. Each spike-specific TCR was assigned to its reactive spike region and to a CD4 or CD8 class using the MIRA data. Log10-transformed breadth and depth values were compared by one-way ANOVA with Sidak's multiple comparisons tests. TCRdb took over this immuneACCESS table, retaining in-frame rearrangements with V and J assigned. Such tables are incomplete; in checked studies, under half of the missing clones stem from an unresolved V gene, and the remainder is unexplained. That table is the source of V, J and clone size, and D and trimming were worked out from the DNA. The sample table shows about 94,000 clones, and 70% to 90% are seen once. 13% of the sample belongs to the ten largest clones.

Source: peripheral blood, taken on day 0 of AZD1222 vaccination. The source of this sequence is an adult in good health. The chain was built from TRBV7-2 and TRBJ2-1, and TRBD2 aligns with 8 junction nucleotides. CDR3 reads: CASSIRRGAGEQFF. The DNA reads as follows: TGTGCCAGCAGCATTAGGCGGGGGGCCGGTGAGCAGTTCTTC. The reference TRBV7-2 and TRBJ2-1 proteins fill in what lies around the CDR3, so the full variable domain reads GAGVSQSPSNKVTEKGKDVELRCDPISGHTALYWYRQSLGQGLEFLIYFQGNSAPDKSGLPSDRFSAERTGGSVSTLTIQRTQQEDSAVYLCASSIRRGAGEQFFGPGTRLTVL.